This TCR beta chain was observed in a study of CD8+ T cells in alopecia areata. Study-level points and caveats: It was lesional scalp, especially alopecia totalis/universalis, that showed higher clonality than normal scalp.

Concerning this clone: The antigen remains undetermined.

TCR sequencing used cDNA made by reverse transcription of extracted RNA. Clones were sequenced by immunoSEQ multiplex PCR, and TCRdb holds only the in-frame ones, with some missing. The data hold 150,000 to 200,000 clones, with around 49% observed a single time. Treatment defined: oral pan-JAK inhibitor, 5-10 mg twice daily. Germline V gene lookup returns CDR1 SGHRS and CDR2 YFSETQ. The CDR3 extends over 13 amino acids. V was shortened by 6 bases and J by 4 bases, with 13 bases between the two germline ends. The sequence derives from a human donor with alopecia areata. This material consisted of CD8+ T cells sorted from blood, taken at week 52, from a patient treated with tofacitinib. This chain links TRBV5-1 with TRBJ1-1, with D hard to call. CDR3 coding DNA: TGCGCCAGCATTAAAGGAGAAGGCACTGAAGCTTTCTTT. Its protein is CASIKGEGTEAFF.